A single sample is the source of the 19 T cell receptor beta chains below, sequenced in a study of T cell responses to AZD1222 COVID-19 vaccine. Assay used: immunoSEQ multiplex PCR; TCRdb lists only in-frame clones, some missing. The profile shows some 130,000 clones, about nine tenths of them singletons. The source was peripheral blood, collected 28 days after the second AZD1222 dose. Every receptor here comes from an adult who received the AZD1222 COVID-19 vaccine.

As concerns this clone: Other DNA sequences in this specimen translate into the identical CDR3. V and J are TRBV18 and TRBJ1-1, with TRBD1 matching over 7 bases. Trimming cost V 2 bases and J 1 base; bases outside gene matches: 4. This CDR3 is 15 amino acids long. Germline V gives CDR1 KGHSH, CDR2 LQKENI. CDR3 coding DNA: TGTGCCAGCTCACCAAGACAGGGCGAGAACACTGAAGCTTTCTTT. This encodes CASSPRQGENTEAFF.

V and J are TRBV9 and TRBJ2-2; D remains ambiguous. The CDR3 is 12 residues long. From germline, CDR1 is SGDLS and CDR2 YYNGEE. V shed 9 bases and J shed 3 bases, with 9 bases lying between them. The CDR3 sequence is CAKAVDTGELFF. The CDR3, as DNA: TGTGCCAAGGCTGTGGACACCGGGGAGCTGTTTTTT.

The chain uses TRBV7-8 and TRBJ1-2; 7 bases map to TRBD1. V lost 4 bases, J lost 4 bases, and 3 bases stayed unmatched. Germline V gene lookup returns CDR1 SGHVS and CDR2 FQNEAQ. This CDR3 is built from 13 residues. The CDR3 DNA is TGTGCCAGCAGCTCTGGGACAGCCTATGGCTACACCTTC. This translates into CASSSGTAYGYTF.

The CDR3 region has the DNA TGTGCCATCAGTGGGGTAGCGGGAGATAGGGAGACCCAGTACTTC. Amino acid sequence: CAISGVAGDRETQYF. The rearrangement links TRBV10-3 to TRBJ2-5, with 9 nucleotides matching TRBD2. Trimming took 4 bases from V and 5 from J; bases not matched to a gene: 8. Germline V gene sequence: CDR1 ENHRY, CDR2 SYGVKD. CDR3 length: 15 amino acids.

This chain connects TRBV6-4 to TRBJ1-1; D unclear. Trimming stripped 6 bases from V and 8 bases from J, with 22 bases between. The CDR3 is 15 residues long. Germline CDR1 is MRHNA and CDR2 is SNTAGT. For the CDR3, the DNA is TGTGCCAGCAGGCAAACCGCGGAGCATCGCGTAGAAGCTTTCTTT. Translating it yields CASRQTAEHRVEAFF.

This clone was counted a few times. The genes are TRBV5-4 and TRBJ1-4; D is perhaps TRBD1 (6 bases). CDR3 length: 15 residues. CDR1 is SGHNT and CDR2 is YYREEE in the germline V gene (reference sequence). Trimming removed 4 bases from V and 6 bases from J, with 16 bases in between. The CDR3 region is CASSVRSRGDEKLFF. As DNA, the CDR3 is TGTGCCAGCAGCGTTAGGTCCAGGGGAGATGAAAAACTGTTTTTT. The full variable domain, in which reference TRBV5-4 and TRBJ1-4 provide the parts outside the CDR3, is ETGVTQSPTHLIKTRGQQVTLRCSSQSGHNTVSWYQQALGQGPQFIFQYYREEENGRGNFPPRFSGLQFPNYSSELNVNALELDDSALYLCASSVRSRGDEKLFFGSGTQLSVL.

This clone was seen a handful of times. Here the CDR3 DNA reads TGTGCCACCAGTGGGGGGACAGCCACAGATACGCAGTATTTT. This sequence encodes CATSGGTATDTQYF. The chain employs TRBV24-1 and TRBJ2-3; 7 bases map to TRBD1. Unmatched junction bases numbered 3, after V lost 5 bases and J lost 2 bases. CDR1 and CDR2 (germline): KGHDR, SFDVKD. This CDR3 is 14 amino acids long.

J is TRBJ1-6 and V is TRBV7-8; TRBD1 is a possible D gene (6 bases). Trimming shortened V by 0 bases and J by 9 bases, and 15 bases separated the two germline ends. From germline, CDR1 is SGHVS and CDR2 FQNEAQ. The CDR3 has 16 amino acids. The CDR3 coding sequence is TGTGCCAGCAGCTTAGCGAGGACAGCCGTGGGTTCACCCCTCCACTTT. This sequence encodes CASSLARTAVGSPLHF. Filled out from reference TRBV7-8 and TRBJ1-6, the complete variable domain reads GAGVSQSPRYKVAKRGQDVALRCDPISGHVSLFWYQQALGQGPEFLTYFQNEAQLDKSGLPSDRFFAERPEGSVSTLKIQRTQQEDSAVYLCASSLARTAVGSPLHFGNGTRLTVT.

This chain joins TRBV5-6 and TRBJ1-5; D is possibly TRBD1 (5 bases). Germline lookup yields CDR1 SGHDT and CDR2 YYEEEE. Trimming took off 3 bases at V and 4 bases at J, with 11 bases between the two ends. This CDR3 has 14 amino acids. This CDR3 is CASSSRDFNQPQHF. CDR3 DNA: TGTGCCAGCAGCTCCCGGGACTTTAATCAGCCCCAGCATTTT.

The chain is built from TRBV2 and TRBJ1-2; D is perhaps TRBD1 (6 bases). The CDR3 is 13 residues long. V dropped 11 bases and J dropped 3 bases, with 16 bases sitting between them. The germline V gene has CDR1 SNHLY and CDR2 FYNNEI. The DNA for the CDR3 is TGTGCCGCAAACAGGGTTAGGGACTATGGCTACACCTTC. It encodes CAANRVRDYGYTF.

The chain couples TRBV30 to TRBJ1-6; D remains ambiguous. V dropped 4 bases and J dropped 4 bases, with 23 bases sitting between them. Germline CDR1 and CDR2: GTSNPN and SVGIG (reference sequence). The CDR3 extends over 18 amino acids. The CDR3 DNA is TGTGCCTGGACCACCCCCCGCCGTCAGGCTGGATATAATTCACCCCTCCACTTT. Translating gives CAWTTPRRQAGYNSPLHF.

This clone is a singleton in its sample. The rearrangement links TRBV13 to TRBJ1-6, with 7 bases aligning to TRBD1. Looked up from germline, CDR1 is PRHDT and CDR2 is FYEKMQ (reference sequence). V was pared by 5 bases and J by 7 bases, with 2 bases of the junction left unmatched. CDR3 size: 13 residues. CDR3: CASSRTGNSPLHF. In nucleotides, the CDR3 is TGTGCCAGCAGCCGGACAGGAAATTCACCCCTCCACTTT.

This clone appeared once. The V gene is TRBV5-1, the J gene TRBJ1-5; 11 nucleotides align to TRBD1. After removal of 4 bases from V and 7 bases from J, the junction contained 4 bases not matched to a gene. Germline V gives CDR1 SGHRS, CDR2 YFSETQ. CDR3 size: 14 residues. In DNA, the CDR3 is TGCGCCAGCAGCCCGGACAGGGGGCTCCAGCCCCAGCATTTT. Protein sequence: CASSPDRGLQPQHF.

The chain carries TRBV7-3 and TRBJ2-1; 10 nucleotides line up with TRBD1. This CDR3 comprises 15 residues. Per germline, CDR1 SGHTA and CDR2 FQGTGA. The ends lost 5 bases at V and 9 bases at J; junction bases unmatched: 10. Here the CDR3 reads CASSTGTGEGGEQFF. The CDR3 DNA follows: TGTGCCAGCAGCACCGGGACAGGGGAAGGGGGTGAGCAGTTCTTC.

The chain recombines TRBV30 with TRBJ1-1, with D unresolved. V lost 4 bases, J lost 7 bases, and 13 bases lay in between. The CDR3 has 12 amino acids. From germline, CDR1 is GTSNPN and CDR2 SVGIG (reference sequence). The CDR3 sequence: CAWTAFKYEAFF. The CDR3 nucleotides are TGTGCCTGGACCGCTTTTAAGTATGAAGCTTTCTTT.

CDR3 protein: CASSYLGQGYNSPLHF. In DNA form, the CDR3 reads TGTGCCAGCAGTTACTTGGGACAGGGATATAATTCACCCCTCCACTTT. The rearrangement uses TRBV6-5 and TRBJ1-6, with TRBD1 matching 9 bases. The V gene's germline CDR1 is MNHEY and CDR2 SVGAGI. V dropped 1 base and J dropped 4; count of bases not matched to a gene: 2. This CDR3 is built from 16 residues.

About this clone itself: At the DNA level, this CDR3 is encoded by other sequences in the same sample as well. The gene calls are TRBV7-9 and TRBJ1-1; the D gene is possibly TRBD1 (6 bases). Trimming removed 5 bases from V and 3 bases from J, with 16 bases in between. Germline assignment: CDR1 SEHNR and CDR2 FQNEAQ (reference sequence). CDR3 length: 15 residues. The CDR3, as DNA: TGTGCCAGCAGCCTTCGAACGGGGGCCTACACTGAAGCTTTCTTT. Translating gives CASSLRTGAYTEAFF.

The V gene is TRBV18, the J gene TRBJ2-7; TRBD1 agrees at 9 bases. The CDR3 length is 14 residues. Germline V gene data show CDR1 as KGHSH and CDR2 as LQKENI. Germline trimming cut 3 bases from V and 2 bases from J; bases unmatched to any gene: 2. The CDR3 DNA reads as TGTGCCAGCTCACCCGGGACAGGGCCCTACGAGCAGTACTTC. This codes for CASSPGTGPYEQYF.

CDR3 region: CASSPTLSSQDTQYF. In DNA form, the CDR3 reads TGTGCCAGCAGCCCTACCCTCTCGTCCCAAGATACGCAGTATTTT. J is TRBJ2-3 and V is TRBV14, with D unresolved. V was pared by 4 bases and J by 5 bases, with 16 bases between. The germline CDR1 and CDR2 sequences are SGHDN and FVKESK. The CDR3 runs to 15 residues.